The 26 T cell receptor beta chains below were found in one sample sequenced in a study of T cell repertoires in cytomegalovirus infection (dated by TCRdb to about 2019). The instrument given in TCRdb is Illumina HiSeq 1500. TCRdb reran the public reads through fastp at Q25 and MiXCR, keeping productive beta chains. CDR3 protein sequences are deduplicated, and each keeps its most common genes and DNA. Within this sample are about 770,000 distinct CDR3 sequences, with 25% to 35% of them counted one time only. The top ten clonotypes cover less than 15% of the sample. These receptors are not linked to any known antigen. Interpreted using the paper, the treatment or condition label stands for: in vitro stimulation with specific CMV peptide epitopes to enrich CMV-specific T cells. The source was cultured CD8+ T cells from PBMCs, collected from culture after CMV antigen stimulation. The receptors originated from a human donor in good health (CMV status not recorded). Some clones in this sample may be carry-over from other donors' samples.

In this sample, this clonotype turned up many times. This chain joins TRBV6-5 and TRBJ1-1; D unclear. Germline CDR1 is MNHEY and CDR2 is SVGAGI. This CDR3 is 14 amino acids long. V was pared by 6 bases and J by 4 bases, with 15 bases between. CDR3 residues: CASSLTLASTEAFF. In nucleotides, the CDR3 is TGTGCCAGCAGCCTGACCTTGGCCAGCACTGAAGCTTTCTTT.

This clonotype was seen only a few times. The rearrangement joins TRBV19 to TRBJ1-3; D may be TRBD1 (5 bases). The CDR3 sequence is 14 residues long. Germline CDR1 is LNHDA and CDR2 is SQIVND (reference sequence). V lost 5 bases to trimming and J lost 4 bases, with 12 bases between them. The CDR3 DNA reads TGTGCCAGTAGTCCCGAGGGGAGAGGAAACACCATATATTTT. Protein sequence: CASSPEGRGNTIYF.

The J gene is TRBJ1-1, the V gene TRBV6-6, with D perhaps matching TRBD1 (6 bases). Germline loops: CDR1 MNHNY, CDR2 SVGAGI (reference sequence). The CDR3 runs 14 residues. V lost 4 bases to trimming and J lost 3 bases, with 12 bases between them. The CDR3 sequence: CASSSRGHHTEAFF. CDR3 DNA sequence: TGTGCCAGCAGTTCCAGGGGACACCACACTGAAGCTTTCTTT.

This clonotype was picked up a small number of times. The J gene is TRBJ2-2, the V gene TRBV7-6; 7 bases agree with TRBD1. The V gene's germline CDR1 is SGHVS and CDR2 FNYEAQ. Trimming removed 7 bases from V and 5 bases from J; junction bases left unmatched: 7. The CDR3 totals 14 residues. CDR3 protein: CASNTGARTGELFF. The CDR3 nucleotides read TGTGCCAGCAATACAGGGGCAAGGACCGGGGAGCTGTTTTTT.

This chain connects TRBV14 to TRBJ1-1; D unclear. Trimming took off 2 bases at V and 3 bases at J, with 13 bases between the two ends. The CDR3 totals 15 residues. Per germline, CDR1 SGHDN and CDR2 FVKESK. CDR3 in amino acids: CASSQRPGEDTEAFF. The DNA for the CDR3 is TGTGCCAGCAGCCAACGACCCGGGGAGGACACTGAAGCTTTCTTT.

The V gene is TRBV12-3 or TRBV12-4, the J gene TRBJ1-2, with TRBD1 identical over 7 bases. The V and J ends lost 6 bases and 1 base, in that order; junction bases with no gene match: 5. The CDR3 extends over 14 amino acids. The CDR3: CASRQGNYNYGYTF. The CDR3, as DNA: TGTGCCAGCAGACAGGGGAATTATAACTATGGCTACACCTTC.

CDR3 region: CASSIQGGTGANVLTF. The CDR3 DNA reads TGTGCCAGCTCAATCCAGGGGGGTACTGGGGCCAACGTCCTGACTTTC. This chain uses TRBV27 with TRBJ2-6, with D tentatively TRBD1 (7 bases). V lost 8 bases to trimming and J lost 2 bases, with 16 bases between them. The CDR3 is 16 residues long. The germline V gene has CDR1 MNHEY and CDR2 SMNVEV (reference sequence). Full variable domain (rest looked up from reference TRBV27 and TRBJ2-6): EAQVTQNPRYLITVTGKKLTVTCSQNMNHEYMSWYRQDPGLGLRQIYYSMNVEVTDKGDVPEGYKVSRKEKRNFPLILESPSPNQTSLYFCASSIQGGTGANVLTFGAGSRLTVL.

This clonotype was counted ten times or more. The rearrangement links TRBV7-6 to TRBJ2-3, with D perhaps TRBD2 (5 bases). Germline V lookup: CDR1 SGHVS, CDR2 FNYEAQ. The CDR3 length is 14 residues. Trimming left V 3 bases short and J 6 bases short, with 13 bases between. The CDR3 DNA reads TGTGCCAGCAGCTTCGCGGGCGACGGGGATACGCAGTATTTT. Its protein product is CASSFAGDGDTQYF. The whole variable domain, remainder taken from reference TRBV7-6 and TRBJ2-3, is GAGVSQSPRYKVTKRGQDVALRCDPISGHVSLYWYRQALGQGPEFLTYFNYEAQQDKSGLPNDRFSAERPEGSISTLTIQRTEQRDSAMYRCASSFAGDGDTQYFGPGTRLTVL.

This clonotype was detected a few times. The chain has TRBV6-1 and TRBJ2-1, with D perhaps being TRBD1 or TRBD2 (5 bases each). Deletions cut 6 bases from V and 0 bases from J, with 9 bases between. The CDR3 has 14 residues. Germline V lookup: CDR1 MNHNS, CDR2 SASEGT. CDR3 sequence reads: CASRGPSSYNEQFF. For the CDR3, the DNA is TGTGCCAGCAGGGGACCGAGCTCCTACAATGAGCAGTTCTTC.

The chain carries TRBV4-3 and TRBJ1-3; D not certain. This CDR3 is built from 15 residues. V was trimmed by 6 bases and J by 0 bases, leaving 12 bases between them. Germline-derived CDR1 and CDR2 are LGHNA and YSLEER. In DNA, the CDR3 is TGCGCCAGCAGTCTACGGACCAGCTCTGGAAACACCATATATTTT. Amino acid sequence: CASSLRTSSGNTIYF.

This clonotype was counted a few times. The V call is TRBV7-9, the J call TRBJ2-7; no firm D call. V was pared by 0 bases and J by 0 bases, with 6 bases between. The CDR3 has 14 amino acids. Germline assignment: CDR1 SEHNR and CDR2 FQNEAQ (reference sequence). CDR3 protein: CASSLASNSYEQYV. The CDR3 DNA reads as TGTGCCAGCAGCTTAGCATCCAACTCCTACGAGCAGTACGTC.

CDR3 in DNA: TGTGCCAGCAGCCCCACAGAACCGTCCAATTCACCCCTCCACTTT. Its translation is CASSPTEPSNSPLHF. The V and J genes are TRBV6-1 and TRBJ1-6, with no clear D. Germline CDR1 is MNHNS and CDR2 is SASEGT. CDR3 length: 15 residues. Trimming shortened V by 6 bases and J by 7 bases, and 16 bases separated the two germline ends.

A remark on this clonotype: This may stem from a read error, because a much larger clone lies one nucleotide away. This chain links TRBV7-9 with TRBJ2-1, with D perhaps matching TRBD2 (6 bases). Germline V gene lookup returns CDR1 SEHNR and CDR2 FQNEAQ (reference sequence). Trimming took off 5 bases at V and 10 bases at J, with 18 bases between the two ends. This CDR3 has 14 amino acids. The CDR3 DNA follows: TGTGCCAGCAGCCCATCGACTAGATTCGACGAGCAGTTCTTC. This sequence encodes CASSPSTRFDEQFF.

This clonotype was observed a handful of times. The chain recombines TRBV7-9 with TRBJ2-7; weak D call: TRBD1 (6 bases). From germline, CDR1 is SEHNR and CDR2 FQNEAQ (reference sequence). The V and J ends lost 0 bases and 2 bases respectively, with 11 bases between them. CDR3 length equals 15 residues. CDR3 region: CASSLAIGDTYEQYF. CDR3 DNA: TGTGCCAGCAGCTTAGCGATTGGGGACACCTACGAGCAGTACTTC.

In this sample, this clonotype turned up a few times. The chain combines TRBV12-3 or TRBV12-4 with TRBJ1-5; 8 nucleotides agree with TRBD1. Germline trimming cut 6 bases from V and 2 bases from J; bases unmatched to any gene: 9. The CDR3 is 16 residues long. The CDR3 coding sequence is TGTGCCAGCAGGGCGGGACAGGCCGGGGGCAATCAGCCCCAGCATTTT. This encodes CASRAGQAGGNQPQHF.

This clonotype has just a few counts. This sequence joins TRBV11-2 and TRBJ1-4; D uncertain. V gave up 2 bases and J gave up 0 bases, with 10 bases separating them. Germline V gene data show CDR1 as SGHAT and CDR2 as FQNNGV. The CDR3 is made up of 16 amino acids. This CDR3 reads CASSLSFQATNEKLFF. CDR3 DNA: TGTGCCAGCAGCTTATCGTTCCAAGCAACTAATGAAAAACTGTTTTTT. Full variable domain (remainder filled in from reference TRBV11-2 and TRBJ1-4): EAGVAQSPRYKIIEKRQSVAFWCNPISGHATLYWYQQILGQGPKLLIQFQNNGVVDDSQLPKDRFSAERLKGVDSTLKIQPAKLEDSAVYLCASSLSFQATNEKLFFGSGTQLSVL.

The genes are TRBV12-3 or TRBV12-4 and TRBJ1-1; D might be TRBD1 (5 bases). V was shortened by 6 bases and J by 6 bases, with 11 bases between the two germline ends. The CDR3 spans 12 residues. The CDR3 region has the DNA TGTGCCAGCAGGACCAGACAGCCTGAAGCTTTCTTT. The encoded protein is CASRTRQPEAFF.

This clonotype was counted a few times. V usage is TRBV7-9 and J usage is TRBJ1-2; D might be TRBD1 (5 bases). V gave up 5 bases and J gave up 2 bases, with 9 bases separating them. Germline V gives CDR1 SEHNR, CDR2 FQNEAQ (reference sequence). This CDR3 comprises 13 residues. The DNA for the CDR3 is TGTGCCAGCAGCCGGGGGGAGAACTATGGCTACACCTTC. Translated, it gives CASSRGENYGYTF. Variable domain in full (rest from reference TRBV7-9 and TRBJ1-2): DTGVSQNPRHKITKRGQNVTFRCDPISEHNRLYWYRQTLGQGPEFLTYFQNEAQLEKSRLLSDRFSAERPKGSFSTLEIQRTEQGDSAMYLCASSRGENYGYTFGSGTRLTVV.

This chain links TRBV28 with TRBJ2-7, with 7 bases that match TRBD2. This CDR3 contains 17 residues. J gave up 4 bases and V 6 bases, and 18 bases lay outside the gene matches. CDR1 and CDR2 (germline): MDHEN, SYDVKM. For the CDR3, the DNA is TGTGCCAGCAGCCCACTTTCGTATATTGGGGGGGATTACGAGCAGTACGTC. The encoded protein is CASSPLSYIGGDYEQYV.

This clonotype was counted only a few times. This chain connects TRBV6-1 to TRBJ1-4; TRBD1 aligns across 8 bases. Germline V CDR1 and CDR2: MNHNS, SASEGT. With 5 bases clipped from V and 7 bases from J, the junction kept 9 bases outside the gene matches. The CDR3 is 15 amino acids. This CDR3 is CASSLHRGVGEKLFF. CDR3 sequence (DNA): TGTGCCAGCAGTCTTCACAGGGGGGTGGGTGAAAAACTGTTTTTT.

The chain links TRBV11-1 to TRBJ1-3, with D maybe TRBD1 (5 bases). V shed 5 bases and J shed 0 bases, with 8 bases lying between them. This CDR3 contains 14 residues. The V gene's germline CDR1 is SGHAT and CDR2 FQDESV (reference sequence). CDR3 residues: CASSGTYSGNTIYF. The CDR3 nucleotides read TGTGCCAGCAGCGGGACGTACTCTGGAAACACCATATATTTT.

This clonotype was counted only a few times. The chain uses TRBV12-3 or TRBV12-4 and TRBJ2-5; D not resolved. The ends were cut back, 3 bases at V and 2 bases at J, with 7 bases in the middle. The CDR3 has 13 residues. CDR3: CASSFGHQETQYF. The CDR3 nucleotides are TGTGCCAGCAGTTTCGGCCATCAAGAGACCCAGTACTTC.

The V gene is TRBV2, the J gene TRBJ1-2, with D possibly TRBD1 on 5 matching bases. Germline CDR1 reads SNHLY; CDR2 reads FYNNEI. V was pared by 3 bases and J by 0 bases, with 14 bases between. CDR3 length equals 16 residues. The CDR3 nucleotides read TGTGCCAGCAGTGATTCAGGGACTGAAGCTAACTATGGCTACACCTTC. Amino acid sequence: CASSDSGTEANYGYTF.

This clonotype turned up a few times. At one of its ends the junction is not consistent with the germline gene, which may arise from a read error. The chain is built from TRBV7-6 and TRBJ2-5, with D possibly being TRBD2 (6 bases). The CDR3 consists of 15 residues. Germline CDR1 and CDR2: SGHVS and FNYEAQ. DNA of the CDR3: TGTGCTAGCAGCCCTTCCGGGAGCGGCTTGGAGACCCAGTACTTC. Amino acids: CASSPSGSGLETQYF.

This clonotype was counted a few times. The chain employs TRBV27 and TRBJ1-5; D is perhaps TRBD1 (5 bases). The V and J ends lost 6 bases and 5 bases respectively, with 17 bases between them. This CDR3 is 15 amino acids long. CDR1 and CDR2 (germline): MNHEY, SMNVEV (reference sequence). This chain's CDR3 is CASSDGGGMHQPQHF. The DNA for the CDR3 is TGTGCCAGCAGCGACGGGGGAGGGATGCATCAGCCCCAGCATTTT.

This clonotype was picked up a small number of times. The chain's CDR3 is CASSQDGFQNYGYTF. CDR3 coding DNA: TGCGCCAGCAGCCAAGATGGTTTCCAGAACTATGGCTACACCTTC. V and J are TRBV4-1 and TRBJ1-2; D is uncertain. From germline, CDR1 is MGHRA and CDR2 YSYEKL. The ends were cut back, 0 bases at V and 2 bases at J, with 10 bases in the middle. The length of the CDR3 is 15 residues.